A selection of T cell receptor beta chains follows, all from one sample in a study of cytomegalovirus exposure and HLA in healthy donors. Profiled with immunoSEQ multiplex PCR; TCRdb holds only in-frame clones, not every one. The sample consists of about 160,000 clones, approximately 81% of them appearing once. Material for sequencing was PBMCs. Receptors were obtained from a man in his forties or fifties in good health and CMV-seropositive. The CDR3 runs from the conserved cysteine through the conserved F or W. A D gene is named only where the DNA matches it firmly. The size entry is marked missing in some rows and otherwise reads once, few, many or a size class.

CDR3 DNA: TGTGCCAGCAGTTACTCCGGAGAGGGGAACACTGAAGCTTTCTTT; CDR3 protein: CASSYSGEGNTEAFF; V gene: TRBV6-6; clone size: NA; J gene: TRBJ1-1; D gene: NA
CDR3 DNA: TGTGCCAGCAGCCACGCCTCTGGCCTAGTGCATGAGCAGTTCTTC; CDR3 protein: CASSHASGLVHEQFF; V gene: TRBV7-2; clone size: few; J gene: TRBJ2-1; D gene: NA
CDR3 DNA: TGTGCCAGCAGTCTACTAGCGGGGGGCAATGAGCAGTTCTTC; CDR3 protein: CASSLLAGGNEQFF; V gene: TRBV27; clone size: few; J gene: TRBJ2-1; D gene: TRBD2
CDR3 DNA: TGTGCCAGTAGTGGGGACAACTACCAAGAGACCCAGTACTTC; CDR3 protein: CASSGDNYQETQYF; V gene: TRBV19; clone size: NA; J gene: TRBJ2-5; D gene: NA
CDR3 DNA: TGTGCCAGCAGCCAGACTAGCGGGGGCTCCTACGAGCAGTACTTC; CDR3 protein: CASSQTSGGSYEQYF; V gene: TRBV28; clone size: NA; J gene: TRBJ2-7; D gene: TRBD2
CDR3 DNA: TGTGCCAGCAGAGGACTCGGGGAGTACACCGGGGAGCTGTTTTTT; CDR3 protein: CASRGLGEYTGELFF; V gene: TRBV6-5; clone size: NA; J gene: TRBJ2-2; D gene: NA
CDR3 DNA: TGTGCCACCCTACTAACAGGGAACTATGGCTACACCTTC; CDR3 protein: CATLLTGNYGYTF; V gene: TRBV2; clone size: NA; J gene: TRBJ1-2; D gene: NA
CDR3 DNA: TGTGCCAGCAGTTCGGCCAGGGCGGGGGACACTGAAGCTTTCTTT; CDR3 protein: CASSSARAGDTEAFF; V gene: TRBV28; clone size: NA; J gene: TRBJ1-1; D gene: NA
CDR3 DNA: TGCGCCAGCGCCAGCGGGCAGGAGGTCGGGGAGCTGTTTTTT; CDR3 protein: CASASGQEVGELFF; V gene: TRBV5-1; clone size: NA; J gene: TRBJ2-2; D gene: NA
CDR3 DNA: TGCGCCAGCAGCTTCCAAGTGAGACAGCCCCAGCATTTT; CDR3 protein: CASSFQVRQPQHF; V gene: TRBV5-1; clone size: NA; J gene: TRBJ1-5; D gene: NA
CDR3 DNA: TGCGCCAGCAGCTTGGCTGGTACTCAAGAGACCCAGTACTTC; CDR3 protein: CASSLAGTQETQYF; V gene: TRBV5-1; clone size: NA; J gene: TRBJ2-5; D gene: NA
CDR3 DNA: TGTGCCAGCAGTGAAGACAGGTTTGAAGCTTTCTTT; CDR3 protein: CASSEDRFEAFF; V gene: TRBV2; clone size: NA; J gene: TRBJ1-1; D gene: NA
CDR3 DNA: TGTGCCTGGGCTAGACAGGGCGTAGAGACCCAGTACTTC; CDR3 protein: CAWARQGVETQYF; V gene: TRBV30; clone size: NA; J gene: TRBJ2-5; D gene: TRBD1
CDR3 DNA: TGCGCCAGCAGCTTGGCAGTTACCGGGGAGCTGTTTTTT; CDR3 protein: CASSLAVTGELFF; V gene: TRBV5-1; clone size: NA; J gene: TRBJ2-2; D gene: NA
CDR3 DNA: TGTGCCAGCAGCCAATCAACCAGGGTAGGGGAGCAGTACTTC; CDR3 protein: CASSQSTRVGEQYF; V gene: TRBV4-2; clone size: NA; J gene: TRBJ2-7; D gene: NA
CDR3 DNA: TGTGCCGGTTCTAGCGGGAGGTCCTACGAGCAGTACTTC; CDR3 protein: CAGSSGRSYEQYF; V gene: TRBV28; clone size: few; J gene: TRBJ2-7; D gene: TRBD2
CDR3 DNA: TGTGCCAGCAGGGCCGAAGCGGGAGCCTACAATGAGCAGTTCTTC; CDR3 protein: CASRAEAGAYNEQFF; V gene: TRBV9; clone size: NA; J gene: TRBJ2-1; D gene: TRBD2
CDR3 DNA: TGCGCCAGCAGCCGGGGACTAGCGGGAGCGGGGCAAGAGACCCAGTACTTC; CDR3 protein: CASSRGLAGAGQETQYF; V gene: TRBV5-1; clone size: few; J gene: TRBJ2-5; D gene: TRBD2
CDR3 DNA: TGTGCCGGCAGCTCCATCGTTAGCTCCTACGAGCAGTACTTC; CDR3 protein: CAGSSIVSSYEQYF; V gene: TRBV5-4; clone size: NA; J gene: TRBJ2-7; D gene: NA
CDR3 DNA: TGCGCCAGCAGCCCGGTGGGGGGGTCGGGCACTGAAGCTTTCTTT; CDR3 protein: CASSPVGGSGTEAFF; V gene: TRBV5-1; clone size: NA; J gene: TRBJ1-1; D gene: NA
CDR3 DNA: TGTGCCAGCAGTGATGGGGCAACTCGCAATCAGCCCCAGCATTTT; CDR3 protein: CASSDGATRNQPQHF; V gene: TRBV2; clone size: NA; J gene: TRBJ1-5; D gene: NA
CDR3 DNA: TGCGCCAGCAGCCAAGGGTGGACAAGGGCGGAAAAACTGTTTTTT; CDR3 protein: CASSQGWTRAEKLFF; V gene: TRBV4-3; clone size: few; J gene: TRBJ1-4; D gene: NA
CDR3 DNA: TGTGCCAGCACCGCTCGGACAGGGTGGAAGACCCAGTACTTC; CDR3 protein: CASTARTGWKTQYF; V gene: TRBV19; clone size: few; J gene: TRBJ2-5; D gene: TRBD1
CDR3 DNA: TGTGCCAGCAGCCCCAGCAAGGCTAGCGGGTTTGTGACCCAGTACTTC; CDR3 protein: CASSPSKASGFVTQYF; V gene: TRBV4-2; clone size: NA; J gene: TRBJ2-5; D gene: TRBD2
CDR3 DNA: TGCGCCAGCAGCTTGGTGTCCGGCAATGAGCAGTTCTTC; CDR3 protein: CASSLVSGNEQFF; V gene: TRBV5-1; clone size: NA; J gene: TRBJ2-1; D gene: NA
CDR3 DNA: TGTGCCAGCAGACCCCGGAGCCGGCAAGGCTACACCTTC; CDR3 protein: CASRPRSRQGYTF; V gene: TRBV6-5; clone size: few; J gene: TRBJ1-2; D gene: NA
CDR3 DNA: TGTGCCAGCAGTGAAGGGTCCCCCCCGGGAGGCTACACCTTC; CDR3 protein: CASSEGSPPGGYTF; V gene: TRBV6-1; clone size: NA; J gene: TRBJ1-2; D gene: NA
CDR3 DNA: TGTGCCAGCAGCGCCCAGGACACTTGGGTAACGGGCTACACCTTC; CDR3 protein: CASSAQDTWVTGYTF; V gene: TRBV9; clone size: once; J gene: TRBJ1-2; D gene: NA
CDR3 DNA: TGTGCCAGCAGCTTAGAACTAGCGGGGATCCAAGAGACCCAGTACTTC; CDR3 protein: CASSLELAGIQETQYF; V gene: TRBV11-2; clone size: few; J gene: TRBJ2-5; D gene: TRBD2
CDR3 DNA: TGCGCCAGCAGCTTCCTCTTAGCGGGGGGGGCCTCGGAGCAGTTCTTC; CDR3 protein: CASSFLLAGGASEQFF; V gene: TRBV5-1; clone size: NA; J gene: TRBJ2-1; D gene: TRBD2
CDR3 DNA: TGCAGCGTTGAAGGGACAGGGGCAGGGACCCAGTACTTC; CDR3 protein: CSVEGTGAGTQYF; V gene: TRBV29-1; clone size: NA; J gene: TRBJ2-5; D gene: TRBD1
CDR3 DNA: TGTGCCAGCAGTTTAGAGAGGAACACTGAAGCTTTCTTT; CDR3 protein: CASSLERNTEAFF; V gene: TRBV28; clone size: few; J gene: TRBJ1-1; D gene: NA